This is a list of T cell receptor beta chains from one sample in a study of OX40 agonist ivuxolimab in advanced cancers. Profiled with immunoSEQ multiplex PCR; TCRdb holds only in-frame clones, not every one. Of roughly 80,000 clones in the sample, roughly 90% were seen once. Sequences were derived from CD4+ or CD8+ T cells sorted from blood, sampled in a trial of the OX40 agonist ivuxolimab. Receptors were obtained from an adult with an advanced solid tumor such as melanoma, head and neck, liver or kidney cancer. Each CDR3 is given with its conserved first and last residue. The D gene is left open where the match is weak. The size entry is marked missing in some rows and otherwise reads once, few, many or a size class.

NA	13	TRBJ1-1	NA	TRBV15	CATSTGPNTEAFF	TGTGCCACCAGCACGGGGCCGAACACTGAAGCTTTCTTT
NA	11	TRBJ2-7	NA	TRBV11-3	CASSLVGEQYF	TGTGCCAGCAGCTTAGTAGGGGAGCAGTACTTC
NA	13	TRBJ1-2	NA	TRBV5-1	CASSPVPLDGYTF	TGCGCCAGCAGCCCAGTCCCTTTAGATGGCTACACCTTC
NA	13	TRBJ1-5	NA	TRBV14	CASSLYSNQPQHF	TGTGCCAGCAGCCTATATAGCAATCAGCCCCAGCATTTT
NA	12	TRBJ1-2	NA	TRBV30	CAWSVTGAGYTF	TGTGCCTGGAGTGTAACCGGGGCTGGCTACACCTTC
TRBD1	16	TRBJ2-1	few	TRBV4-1	CASSHVDRGLIVEQFF	TGCGCCAGCAGCCACGTGGACAGGGGGCTTATTGTTGAGCAGTTCTTC
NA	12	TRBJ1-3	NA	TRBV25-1	CASSARENTIYF	TGTGCCAGCAGTGCCCGGGAGAACACCATATATTTT
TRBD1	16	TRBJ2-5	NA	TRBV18	CASSPAGTGGKETQYF	TGTGCCAGCTCACCAGCCGGGACAGGGGGGAAAGAGACCCAGTACTTC
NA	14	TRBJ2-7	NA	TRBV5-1	CASSPYTGLDEQYF	TGCGCCAGCAGCCCCTACACCGGGTTGGACGAGCAGTACTTC
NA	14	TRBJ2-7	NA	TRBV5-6	CASSGTWTQYEQYF	TGTGCCAGCAGCGGAACGTGGACACAATACGAGCAGTACTTC
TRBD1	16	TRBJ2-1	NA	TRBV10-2	CASSDRDRALVNEQFF	TGCGCCAGCAGTGACCGGGACAGGGCACTAGTAAATGAGCAGTTCTTC
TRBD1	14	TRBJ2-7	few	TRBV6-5	CASSYDRESYEQYF	TGTGCCAGCAGTTACGACAGGGAGTCCTACGAGCAGTACTTC
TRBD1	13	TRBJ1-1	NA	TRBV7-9	CASGQGIPTEAFF	TGTGCCAGTGGACAGGGGATTCCCACTGAAGCTTTCTTT
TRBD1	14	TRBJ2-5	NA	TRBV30	CAWSRGQVQETQYF	TGTGCCTGGAGTCGAGGACAGGTACAAGAGACCCAGTACTTC
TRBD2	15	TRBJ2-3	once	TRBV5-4	CASSLVGTSGSVPSF	TGTGCCAGCAGCTTGGTCGGGACTAGCGGGAGCGTCCCGAGTTTT
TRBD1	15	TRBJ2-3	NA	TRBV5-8	CASREPRGLGDTQYF	TGTGCCAGCAGAGAACCCAGGGGGCTTGGAGATACGCAGTATTTT
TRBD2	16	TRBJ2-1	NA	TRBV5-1	CASSLGLAATHNEQFF	TGCGCCAGCAGCTTGGGACTAGCGGCAACCCACAATGAGCAGTTCTTC
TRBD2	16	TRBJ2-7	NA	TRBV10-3	CAIGLAGGSYSYEQYF	TGTGCCATCGGACTAGCGGGAGGGTCCTATTCCTACGAGCAGTACTTC
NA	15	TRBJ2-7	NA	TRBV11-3	CASSFSFLSSYEQYF	TGTGCCAGCAGTTTTAGCTTCTTGAGCTCCTACGAGCAGTACTTC
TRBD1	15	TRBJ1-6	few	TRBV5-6	CASSLYGQGESPLHF	TGTGCCAGCAGCTTGTACGGACAGGGGGAATCACCCCTCCACTTT
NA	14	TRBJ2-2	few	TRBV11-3	CAQPAGPSSGELFF	TGTGCTCAGCCGGCGGGGCCCTCTTCCGGGGAGCTGTTTTTT
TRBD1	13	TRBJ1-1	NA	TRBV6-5	CASSSQGGTEAFF	TGTGCCAGCAGCTCACAGGGGGGGACTGAAGCTTTCTTT
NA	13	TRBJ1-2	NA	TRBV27	CASSLAQGLGYTF	TGTGCCAGCAGTTTAGCACAGGGATTAGGCTACACCTTC
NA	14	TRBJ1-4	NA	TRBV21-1	CASSTRTGDEKLFF	TGTGCCAGCAGCACTCGGACAGGGGATGAAAAACTGTTTTTT
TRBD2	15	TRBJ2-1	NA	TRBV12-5	CASGILADVHNEQFF	TGTGCTAGTGGTATACTAGCGGACGTCCACAATGAGCAGTTCTTC
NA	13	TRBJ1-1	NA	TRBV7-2	CASSTTANTEAFF	TGTGCCAGCAGCACAACAGCGAACACTGAAGCTTTCTTT
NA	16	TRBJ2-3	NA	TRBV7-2	CASSLVGGASTDTQYF	TGTGCCAGCAGCTTAGTAGGCGGGGCGAGCACAGATACGCAGTATTTT
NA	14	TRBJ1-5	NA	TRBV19	CASSLRAINQPQHF	TGTGCCAGTAGCCTCCGGGCCATCAATCAGCCCCAGCATTTT
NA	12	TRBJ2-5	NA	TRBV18	CASSPLRETQYF	TGTGCCAGCTCACCCCTTCGAGAGACCCAGTACTTC
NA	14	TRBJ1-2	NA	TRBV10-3	CAISGGGQNYGYTF	TGTGCCATCAGTGGGGGTGGACAGAACTATGGCTACACCTTC
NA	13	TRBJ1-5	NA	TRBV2	CASRQGSQQPQHF	TGTGCCAGCAGACAGGGAAGTCAACAGCCCCAGCATTTT
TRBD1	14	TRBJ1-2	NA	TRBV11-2	CASSGTGKYYGYTF	TGTGCCAGCAGCGGGACAGGGAAATACTATGGCTACACCTTC
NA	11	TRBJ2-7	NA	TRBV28	CASSLEDEQYF	TGTGCCAGCAGTTTAGAAGACGAGCAGTACTTC
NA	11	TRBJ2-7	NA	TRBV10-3	CAISSAYEQYF	TGTGCCATCAGTAGCGCGTACGAGCAGTACTTC
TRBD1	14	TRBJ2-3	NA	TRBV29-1	CSVGQGAVADTQYF	TGCAGCGTCGGACAGGGGGCCGTCGCAGATACGCAGTATTTT
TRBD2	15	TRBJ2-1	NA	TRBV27	CASSPLGDYNHEQFF	TGTGCCAGCAGTCCGTTGGGGGACTATAACCATGAGCAGTTCTTC
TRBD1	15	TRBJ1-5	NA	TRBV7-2	CASSRQGGSNQPQHF	TGTGCCAGCAGCCGACAGGGGGGGAGCAATCAGCCCCAGCATTTT
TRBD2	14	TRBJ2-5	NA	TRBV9	CASSPTSVAETQYF	TGTGCCAGCAGCCCTACTAGCGTAGCAGAGACCCAGTACTTC
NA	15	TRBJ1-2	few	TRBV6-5	CASYDRGLSNYGYTF	TGTGCCAGCTACGATCGGGGACTCTCCAACTATGGCTACACCTTC
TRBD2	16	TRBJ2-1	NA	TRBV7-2	CASSLDSSGRYNEQFF	TGTGCCAGCAGCTTAGATTCTAGCGGACGTTACAATGAGCAGTTCTTC
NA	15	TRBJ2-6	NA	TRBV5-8	CASSFSGSGANVLTF	TGTGCCAGCAGCTTTAGCGGCTCTGGGGCCAACGTCCTGACTTTC
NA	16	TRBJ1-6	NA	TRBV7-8	CASSLVPPLDNSPLHF	TGTGCCAGCAGCTTAGTCCCACCGCTCGATAATTCACCCCTCCACTTT
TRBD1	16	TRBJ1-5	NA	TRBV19	CASSIDYRGFGQPQHF	TGTGCCAGTAGTATAGATTACAGGGGATTCGGGCAGCCCCAGCATTTT
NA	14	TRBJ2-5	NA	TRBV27	CASSLRLGGETQYF	TGTGCCAGTTCCCTGAGGCTAGGCGGGGAGACCCAGTACTTC
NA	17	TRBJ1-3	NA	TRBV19	CASSPRGPLGGGNTIYF	TGTGCCAGTAGTCCCCGGGGCCCACTTGGAGGCGGAAACACCATATATTTT
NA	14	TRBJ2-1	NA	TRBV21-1	CASPTSGRDREQFF	TGTGCCAGCCCTACTAGCGGGAGAGACCGTGAGCAGTTCTTC
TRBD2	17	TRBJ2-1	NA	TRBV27	CASRGTSGDSSYNEQFF	TGTGCCAGCAGGGGGACTAGCGGGGATAGCTCCTACAATGAGCAGTTCTTC
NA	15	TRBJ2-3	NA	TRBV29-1	CSVEHGTLSTDTQYF	TGCAGCGTTGAACATGGCACTTTAAGCACAGATACGCAGTATTTT
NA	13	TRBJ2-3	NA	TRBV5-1	CASSPGDAVTQYF	TGCGCCAGCAGCCCGGGGGACGCGGTTACGCAGTATTTT
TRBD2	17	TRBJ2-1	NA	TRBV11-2	CASSLDRASGTAGGQFF	TGTGCCAGCAGCTTAGATAGGGCTAGCGGGACGGCGGGGGGGCAGTTCTTC
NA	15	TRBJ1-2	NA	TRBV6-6	CASSYSASYNYGYTF	TGTGCCAGCAGTTACTCGGCCAGTTATAACTATGGCTACACCTTC
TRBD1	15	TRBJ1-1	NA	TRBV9	CASSAYRTGEDQAFF	TGTGCCAGCAGCGCGTATCGGACAGGGGAGGACCAAGCTTTCTTT
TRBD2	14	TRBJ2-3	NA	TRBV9	CASSVGGGADTQYF	TGTGCCAGCAGCGTAGGGGGAGGGGCGGATACGCAGTATTTT